The 30 T cell receptor beta chains presented below share a single source sample, sequenced in a study of blood T cell repertoires in COVID-19. Clones were sequenced by immunoSEQ multiplex PCR, and TCRdb holds only the in-frame ones, with some missing. Among around 150,000 clones listed, approximately 80% were seen once. The specimen was peripheral blood. Receptor source: a human donor in a cohort sampled during active COVID-19.

The rearrangement joins TRBV10-3 to TRBJ1-5; D remains unclear. The V gene's germline CDR1 is ENHRY and CDR2 SYGVKD. V was cut by 0 bases and J by 11 bases, with 20 bases left in between. This CDR3 region has 16 residues. The CDR3: CAISESSPGEGATQHF. In DNA, the CDR3 is TGTGCCATCAGTGAGTCGAGCCCCGGGGAGGGCGCGACCCAGCATTTT.

This clone was detected only once. V usage is TRBV11-3 and J usage is TRBJ1-2; D is ambiguous. From germline, CDR1 is SGHNT and CDR2 YENEEA. The CDR3 has 16 amino acids. The V gene lost 0 bases and the J gene lost 4 bases, with 15 bases spanning the gap. Here the CDR3 reads CASSLEWRARRYGYTF. The CDR3, as DNA: TGTGCCAGCAGCTTAGAGTGGCGGGCCAGACGCTATGGCTACACCTTC.

The V gene is TRBV14, the J gene TRBJ1-2, with 9 bases lining up with TRBD1. Germline V CDR1 and CDR2: SGHDN, FVKESK. This CDR3 spans 14 amino acids. V lost 1 base and J lost 7; bases outside the gene matches: 4. The CDR3 protein is CASSQVGTGFGYTF. As DNA, the CDR3 is TGTGCCAGCAGCCAAGTCGGGACAGGGTTTGGCTACACCTTC. Based on the CDR3 plus reference TRBV14 and TRBJ1-2, the full variable domain is EAGVTQFPSHSVIEKGQTVTLRCDPISGHDNLYWYRRVMGKEIKFLLHFVKESKQDESGMPNNRFLAERTGGTYSTLKVQPAELEDSGVYFCASSQVGTGFGYTFGSGTRLTVV.

V is TRBV7-9 and J is TRBJ2-5; TRBD1 matches at 9 bases. Per germline, CDR1 SEHNR and CDR2 FQNEAQ (reference sequence). V shed 4 bases and J 1 base; nucleotides not matched to a gene: 7. This CDR3 is 16 amino acids long. This CDR3 is CASSSRTGATQETQYF. Here the CDR3 DNA reads TGTGCCAGCAGCTCAAGGACAGGGGCCACCCAAGAGACCCAGTACTTC. Full variable domain (remainder filled in from reference TRBV7-9 and TRBJ2-5): DTGVSQNPRHKITKRGQNVTFRCDPISEHNRLYWYRQTLGQGPEFLTYFQNEAQLEKSRLLSDRFSAERPKGSFSTLEIQRTEQGDSAMYLCASSSRTGATQETQYFGPGTRLLVL.

The chain combines TRBV6-5 with TRBJ2-7; possibly TRBD1 for D (6 bases). The CDR3 is made up of 15 amino acids. Trimming removed 6 bases at V and 3 bases at J, with 18 bases between. Germline V gene sequence: CDR1 MNHEY, CDR2 SVGAGI. CDR3 coding DNA: TGTGCCAGCAGCCGAATTTTGGACAGCGACTACGAGCAGTACTTC. It codes for CASSRILDSDYEQYF.

The count of this clone is one. The chain recombines TRBV3-1 (or the pseudogene TRBV3-2) with TRBJ2-1; 7 bases match TRBD2. The V gene's germline CDR1 is LGHDT and CDR2 YNNKEL (reference sequence). V shed 2 bases, J shed 5 bases, and the junction held 6 bases outside the gene matches. There are 15 residues in the CDR3. CDR3 in amino acids: CASSQRWEGDNEQFF. CDR3 bases: TGTGCCAGCAGCCAAAGATGGGAGGGCGACAATGAGCAGTTCTTC.

The chain is built from TRBV30 and TRBJ2-5; 7 bases map to TRBD1. Trimming cost V 3 bases and J 1 base; bases outside gene matches: 5. This CDR3 contains 14 residues. In germline, CDR1 is GTSNPN, CDR2 SVGIG (reference sequence). The CDR3 loop reads CAWRATGSQETQYF. CDR3 bases: TGTGCCTGGAGGGCGACAGGGAGCCAAGAGACCCAGTACTTC.

V and J are TRBV28 and TRBJ2-1; 8 bases agree with TRBD2. Per the germline V gene, CDR1 is MDHEN and CDR2 is SYDVKM. Trimming cost V 6 bases and J 4 bases; bases outside gene matches: 8. The CDR3 is 15 residues long. CDR3 loop: CASSLLAGGYNEQFF. The CDR3 DNA sequence: TGTGCCAGCAGCCTACTGGCGGGGGGTTACAATGAGCAGTTCTTC.

V is TRBV6-6 and J is TRBJ2-7; tentatively, D is TRBD2 (6 bases). The V and J ends lost 5 bases and 5 bases respectively, with 16 bases between them. The CDR3 consists of 14 residues. CDR1 MNHNY and CDR2 SVGAGI come from the germline V gene (reference sequence). The CDR3 nucleotides read TGTGCCAGCAGTCTTCGATGGCGGGGTGACGAGCAGTACTTC. Translated, it gives CASSLRWRGDEQYF.

The genes are TRBV9 and TRBJ1-1; 12 positions agree with TRBD1. CDR3 length: 19 amino acids. Germline CDR1 and CDR2: SGDLS and YYNGEE. The V segment lost 5 bases and the J segment 0 bases; nucleotides outside the gene matches: 14. The DNA of the CDR3 is TGTGCCAGCAGGGTCACTTTGGGACAGGGGGCGAATATGAACACTGAAGCTTTCTTT. Translating gives CASRVTLGQGANMNTEAFF.

This clone showed up just once. The chain has TRBV30 and TRBJ1-1; D is ambiguous. Between the trimmed V and J ends, which lost 1 base and 7 bases, there was a span of 4 bases. CDR3 size: 10 residues. Germline CDR1 is GTSNPN and CDR2 is SVGIG (reference sequence). The CDR3 loop is CAWSDGEAFF. CDR3 DNA sequence: TGTGCCTGGAGTGACGGTGAAGCTTTCTTT.

The V and J genes are TRBV19 and TRBJ2-1; 8 bases are a match to TRBD2. Germline lookup yields CDR1 LNHDA and CDR2 SQIVND (reference sequence). The CDR3 runs to 13 residues. The CDR3 DNA is TGTCCCTACGAGGCGGGGGGCCGGGATGAGCAGTTCTTC. Its protein is CPYEAGGRDEQFF.

This rearrangement joins TRBV11-2 to TRBJ2-3; maybe TRBD2 (7 bases). Germline lookup yields CDR1 SGHAT and CDR2 FQNNGV. Trimming left V 6 bases short and J 2 bases short, with 15 bases between. The CDR3 consists of 15 residues. CDR3 in DNA: TGTGCCAGCAGTATTGGGGGGGGGCTCACAGATACGCAGTATTTT. Its protein is CASSIGGGLTDTQYF.

This clone was seen more than once but under ten times. The rearrangement joins TRBV9 to TRBJ1-6, with 9 bases lining up with TRBD1. The length of the CDR3 is 17 residues. V shed 4 bases and J 14 bases; nucleotides not matched to a gene: 19. The germline gives CDR1 SGDLS, CDR2 YYNGEE. This CDR3 is CASSTGQGSPQYLTLHF. CDR3 nucleotides: TGTGCCAGCAGCACGGGACAGGGCAGCCCCCAGTATTTAACCCTCCACTTT.

The rearrangement joins TRBV6-5 to TRBJ1-5, with D uncertain. CDR3 length: 13 residues. V was pared by 6 bases and J by 11 bases, with 17 bases between. Germline V lookup: CDR1 MNHEY, CDR2 SVGAGI. The CDR3 loop is CASRNGQSGSQHF. Written as DNA, the CDR3 is TGTGCCAGCAGGAATGGGCAGTCCGGTTCCCAGCATTTT.

This sequence joins TRBV12-5 and TRBJ2-3, with 11 nucleotides matching TRBD2. Germline V gives CDR1 LGHNT, CDR2 FRNRAP. This CDR3 has 14 amino acids. Trimming at V came to 4 bases and at J to 5 bases, leaving 2 bases not matched to a gene. CDR3 DNA: TGTGCTAGTGGTTACGGACTAGCGGGAGATACGCAGTATTTT. Amino acid sequence: CASGYGLAGDTQYF.

The chain combines TRBV29-1 with TRBJ2-3; D call uncertain. CDR1 and CDR2 from the germline V gene are SQVTM and ANQGSEA. Trimming removed 1 base at V and 0 bases at J, with 11 bases between. The CDR3 contains 15 residues. The CDR3 sequence is CSVEGASWSTDTQYF. CDR3 coding DNA: TGCAGCGTTGAAGGCGCCTCCTGGAGCACAGATACGCAGTATTTT.

This chain links TRBV24-1 with TRBJ2-1; 11 nucleotides align to TRBD2. V was pared by 2 bases and J by 5 bases, with 4 bases of the junction left unmatched. Germline V CDR1 and CDR2: KGHDR, SFDVKD. The CDR3 is 16 amino acids. For the CDR3, the DNA is TGTGCCACCAGTGATTGGGGACTAGCGGAAAACAATGAGCAGTTCTTC. Translating it yields CATSDWGLAENNEQFF.

This clone was counted between two and nine times. The V and J genes are TRBV12-3 or TRBV12-4 and TRBJ1-3, with TRBD1 identical over 7 bases. The CDR3 is 12 residues long. J lost 2 bases, V lost 8 bases, and 0 bases had no gene match. Written as DNA, the CDR3 is TGTGCCAGCGACAGGGCTGGAAACACCATATATTTT. Protein product: CASDRAGNTIYF.

This rearrangement joins TRBV10-3 to TRBJ2-6, with a tentative D call TRBD2 (5 bases). CDR3 length: 14 amino acids. CDR1 ENHRY and CDR2 SYGVKD come from the germline V gene. V was pared by 8 bases and J by 0 bases, with 8 bases between. DNA for the CDR3: TGTGCCATCCGGGGAAGCTCTGGGGCCAACGTCCTGACTTTC. Amino acids: CAIRGSSGANVLTF.

V is TRBV9 and J is TRBJ2-1; D is undetermined. The CDR3 spans 10 residues. Germline CDR1 is SGDLS and CDR2 is YYNGEE. The V end was cut by 3 bases, the J end by 9 bases, with 4 bases between. The CDR3 is CASSGGEQFF. Here the CDR3 DNA reads TGTGCCAGCAGCGGAGGTGAGCAGTTCTTC.

The chain is built from TRBV7-6 and TRBJ2-7, with 7 bases that match TRBD2. Germline V gene sequence: CDR1 SGHVS, CDR2 FNYEAQ. The length of the CDR3 is 15 residues. After removal of 1 base from V and 1 base from J, the junction contained 4 bases not matched to a gene. CDR3 DNA: TGTGCCAGCAGCTTAGGTAGCGGGCCATCCTACGAGCAGTACTTC. It yields the protein CASSLGSGPSYEQYF.

V and J are TRBV11-3 and TRBJ2-5, with 10 bases that match TRBD1. Germline values: CDR1 SGHNT, CDR2 YENEEA. This CDR3 region has 14 residues. Unmatched junction bases numbered 4, after V lost 5 bases and J lost 4 bases. DNA of the CDR3: TGTGCCAGCAGCCGACAGGGGGCTTTAGAGACCCAGTACTTC. Its protein product is CASSRQGALETQYF.

The chain recombines TRBV9 with TRBJ2-5, with 10 bases aligning to TRBD2. The CDR3 is 16 amino acids. The trim removed 2 bases at V and 4 bases at J, leaving 8 bases unmatched. CDR1 is SGDLS, CDR2 YYNGEE, per germline. The CDR3 DNA sequence: TGTGCCAGCAGCGTGAGGGCCAGCGGGGGGGTAGAGACCCAGTACTTC. This encodes CASSVRASGGVETQYF.

The rearrangement uses TRBV7-9 and TRBJ2-1, with D possibly being TRBD2 (6 bases). The CDR3 totals 12 residues. The V gene's germline CDR1 is SEHNR and CDR2 FQNEAQ (reference sequence). Trimming removed 6 bases at V and 12 bases at J, with 15 bases between. CDR3 nucleotides: TGTGCCAGCAGTCAACAGTATAGCGGGCAGTTCTTC. It codes for CASSQQYSGQFF.

This clone was seen only a few times. Other nucleotide sequences in the sample specify the same CDR3. The chain is built from TRBV5-6 and TRBJ1-3, with 7 bases matching TRBD1. Trimming took 2 bases from V and 3 from J; bases not matched to a gene: 2. The length of the CDR3 is 14 residues. CDR1 is SGHDT, CDR2 YYEEEE, per germline. The CDR3: CASSLGTVGNTIYF. The CDR3 DNA reads as TGTGCCAGCAGCTTAGGGACAGTTGGAAACACCATATATTTT.

The J gene is TRBJ2-7, the V gene TRBV6-5, with no clear D. The CDR3 is 11 residues long. V was trimmed by 8 bases and J by 3 bases, leaving 8 bases between them. In germline, CDR1 is MNHEY, CDR2 SVGAGI. CDR3 nucleotide sequence: TGTGCCAGCGGTCAGAACTACGAGCAGTACTTC. Its translation is CASGQNYEQYF.

The chain links TRBV25-1 to TRBJ1-2, with TRBD1 as a possible D gene (6 bases). The germline V gene encodes CDR1 MGHDK and CDR2 SYGVNS. This CDR3 is 13 amino acids long. Deletions cut 2 bases from V and 4 bases from J, with 8 bases between. The chain's CDR3 is CASSETGTYGYTF. The DNA for the CDR3 is TGTGCCAGCAGTGAAACAGGGACCTATGGCTACACCTTC.

This clone was counted once. The chain joins TRBV7-6 to TRBJ2-7, with D perhaps TRBD1 (5 bases). V lost 1 base and J 3 bases, leaving 13 bases between the germline ends. Germline-derived CDR1 and CDR2 are SGHVS and FNYEAQ. The CDR3 loop spans 15 amino acids. CDR3 DNA sequence: TGTGCCAGCAGCTTAGAGGGGCAGAGTAACTACGAGCAGTACTTC. Translated: CASSLEGQSNYEQYF.

The DNA of the CDR3 is TGTGCCAGCAGTGAAAGACCAGGGGGCTACTCTGGAAACACCATATATTTT. Translation: CASSERPGGYSGNTIYF. V is TRBV6-1 and J is TRBJ1-3, with 8 bases matching TRBD1. The J segment lost 0 bases and the V segment lost 2 bases, leaving 6 bases of the junction unmatched. CDR1 and CDR2 (germline): MNHNS, SASEGT. CDR3 size: 17 residues.